This T cell receptor beta chain came from a study of OX40 agonist ivuxolimab in advanced cancers. Study-level results: The CD4+ and CD8+ T cells in the blood had expanded clonally by week 6 at 0.1 to 3.0 mg/kg.

Remarks on this clone: The antigen is not known.

Germline CDR1 and CDR2: SQVTM and ANQGSEA. CDR3 length equals 12 residues. With V trimmed by 6 bases and J by 8 bases, 5 bases remained unmatched. The data were produced by immunoSEQ multiplex PCR, yet TCRdb's version contains in-frame clones alone and is incomplete. Of about 62,000 clones listed, less than 85% are singletons. The sample consisted of CD4+ or CD8+ T cells sorted from blood, taken in a trial of the OX40 agonist ivuxolimab. The TCR originated in an adult with an advanced solid tumor such as melanoma, head and neck, liver or kidney cancer. The chain couples TRBV29-1 to TRBJ1-2; 11 bases match TRBD1. DNA for the CDR3: TGCAGCGTGGATGGACAGGGGGCCGGCTACACCTTC. Its protein is CSVDGQGAGYTF.